One sample yielded the 21 T cell receptor beta chains listed below, sequenced in a study of cytomegalovirus exposure and HLA in healthy donors. The PCR had 60 Vbeta and 13 Jbeta primers. Only in-frame clones appear in the TCRdb table, and some are missing; sequencing was by immunoSEQ multiplex PCR. The data hold about 140,000 clones, with approximately 80% observed a single time. Sequencing was performed on PBMCs. The receptor set was obtained from a man aged 40-55 years in good health and CMV-seronegative.

The CDR3 DNA reads TGTGCCAGCAGCACGCCCTCAGGGGCTTATGGCTACACCTTC. Translated, it gives CASSTPSGAYGYTF. V is TRBV28 and J is TRBJ1-2; D is perhaps TRBD1 (6 bases). This CDR3 has 14 residues. CDR1 MDHEN and CDR2 SYDVKM come from the germline V gene. V dropped 6 bases and J dropped 5 bases, with 16 bases sitting between them.

This rearrangement joins TRBV30 to TRBJ1-4; 10 bases match TRBD1. The CDR3 totals 15 residues. Germline CDR1 is GTSNPN and CDR2 is SVGIG (reference sequence). V lost 4 bases and J lost 4; bases outside the gene matches: 6. The CDR3 is CAWTWRDRGNEKLFF. CDR3 sequence (DNA): TGTGCCTGGACCTGGCGGGACAGGGGTAATGAAAAACTGTTTTTT.

Only a few counts were recorded for this clone. The CDR3 DNA reads TGTGCCAGCAGCCCTAATTCCTACGAGCAGTACTTC. It yields the protein CASSPNSYEQYF. The gene calls are TRBV7-2 and TRBJ2-7; D is unclear. Per germline, CDR1 SGHTA and CDR2 FQGNSA. With 5 bases removed from V and 1 base from J, the gap between germline ends came to 6 bases. There are 12 residues in the CDR3.

This chain links TRBV4-3 with TRBJ1-4; D is ambiguous. The CDR3 totals 16 residues. V was trimmed by 4 bases and J by 8 bases, leaving 20 bases between them. Germline CDR1 is LGHNA and CDR2 is YSLEER. CDR3 sequence: CASSRPLRREKEKLFF. The DNA for the CDR3 is TGCGCCAGCAGCCGACCTCTCAGGCGGGAGAAAGAAAAACTGTTTTTT.

This clone was seen just once. V and J are TRBV29-1 and TRBJ1-5, with D perhaps matching TRBD1 (5 bases). The CDR3 covers 11 residues. Germline loops: CDR1 SQVTM, CDR2 ANQGSEA. In nucleotides, the CDR3 is TGCAGGTTGGAGGGGTGTCAGCCCCAGCATTTT. Translating gives CRLEGCQPQHF.

The genes are TRBV10-3 and TRBJ1-5; a weak D match, TRBD1 (5 bases). CDR3 size: 14 residues. The V end lost 6 bases, the J end lost 7 bases, and 16 bases lay between the germline ends. Germline CDR1 ENHRY, CDR2 SYGVKD. CDR3 nucleotide sequence: TGTGCCATCAGAGGGAGGGCGGAGGGGCAGCCCCAGCATTTT. Translation gives CAIRGRAEGQPQHF.

This chain connects TRBV27 to TRBJ1-5, with D perhaps TRBD1 (6 bases). Germline V gene lookup returns CDR1 MNHEY and CDR2 SMNVEV (reference sequence). Trimming stripped 2 bases from V and 6 bases from J, with 14 bases between. The CDR3 totals 15 residues. The DNA of the CDR3 is TGTGCCAGCAGTTTAGGAGGACAGTACTCTCAGCCCCAGCATTTT. Protein product: CASSLGGQYSQPQHF.

The chain is built from TRBV11-2 and TRBJ1-2, with D hard to call. Germline V CDR1 and CDR2: SGHAT, FQNNGV. Between the trimmed V and J ends, which lost 1 base and 7 bases, there was a span of 7 bases. The CDR3 loop spans 12 amino acids. DNA of the CDR3: TGTGCCAGCAGCTTAGGAGGGCCTGGCTACACCTTC. Protein: CASSLGGPGYTF.

This clone is a singleton in its sample. This rearrangement joins TRBV9 to TRBJ1-2, with TRBD1 identical over 7 bases. This CDR3 comprises 16 residues. The V and J ends lost 3 bases and 8 bases, in that order; junction bases with no gene match: 16. Germline V gene lookup returns CDR1 SGDLS and CDR2 YYNGEE. The CDR3 DNA is TGTGCCAGCAGCGCCGGGTTTATAGGACAGGCTCAAGGCTACACCTTC. This sequence encodes CASSAGFIGQAQGYTF.

This clone has more than one count but fewer than ten. The chain is built from TRBV30 and TRBJ1-1, with D uncertain. CDR1 is GTSNPN, CDR2 SVGIG, per germline (reference sequence). The CDR3 runs 11 residues. V gave up 5 bases and J gave up 6 bases, with 10 bases separating them. The CDR3 loop reads CAWSKQPEAFF. As DNA, the CDR3 is TGTGCCTGGTCAAAACAACCTGAAGCTTTCTTT.

The V gene is TRBV18, the J gene TRBJ1-6; 7 nucleotides align to TRBD1. The V gene end was trimmed by 2 bases and the J gene end by 9 bases; junction bases not matched to a gene: 10. Germline CDR1 is KGHSH and CDR2 is LQKENI. The CDR3 contains 16 residues. For the CDR3, the DNA is TGTGCCAGCTCACCATGGCAGGGACAGATGGGTTCACCCCTCCACTTT. It is translated as CASSPWQGQMGSPLHF.

The rearrangement uses TRBV9 and TRBJ2-7, with TRBD2 matching 8 bases. The V and J ends lost 4 bases and 5 bases, in that order; junction bases with no gene match: 5. The CDR3 consists of 13 residues. Germline CDR1 is SGDLS and CDR2 is YYNGEE. As DNA, the CDR3 is TGTGCCAGCAGCTCCGGGAGGGCCGACGAGCAGTACTTC. It is translated as CASSSGRADEQYF.

As regards this clone: As the CDR3 is not closed by the conserved phenylalanine or tryptophan, this likely results from a read error. It is unclear where the CDR3 begins or ends on the DNA, so no DNA is shown, and the CDR3 is as TCRdb lists it. V usage is TRBV1 and J usage is TRBJ1-1; the table gives TRBD1 as D, unverified against the DNA. TRBV1 has pseudogene status. The CDR3 spans 16 amino acids, including both terminal residues. CDR3 in amino acids: CTSSQEYPGHRGEERL.

This chain joins TRBV18 and TRBJ1-2, with 10 bases lining up with TRBD1. Germline V gene data show CDR1 as KGHSH and CDR2 as LQKENI. The CDR3 runs to 13 residues. Unmatched junction bases numbered 5, after V lost 2 bases and J lost 11 bases. The DNA of the CDR3 is TGTGCCAGCTCACCATGGGACAGGGGAGGATACACCTTC. It codes for CASSPWDRGGYTF. The full variable domain, in which reference TRBV18 and TRBJ1-2 provide the parts outside the CDR3, is NAGVMQNPRHLVRRRGQEARLRCSPMKGHSHVYWYRQLPEEGLKFMVYLQKENIIDESGMPKERFSAEFPKEGPSILRIQQVVRGDSAAYFCASSPWDRGGYTFGSGTRLTVV.

The J gene is TRBJ1-1, the V gene TRBV2; 7 bases map to TRBD1. CDR3 length: 15 amino acids. V lost 3 bases to trimming and J lost 1 base; unmatched junction nucleotides: 5. Germline values: CDR1 SNHLY, CDR2 FYNNEI. CDR3 in amino acids: CASSDRQGGNTEAFF. The CDR3 DNA reads as TGTGCCAGCAGTGACCGACAGGGCGGGAACACTGAAGCTTTCTTT.

The V call is TRBV5-4, the J call TRBJ2-1; TRBD2 aligns across 9 bases. Per the germline V gene, CDR1 is SGHNT and CDR2 is YYREEE (reference sequence). The CDR3 length is 16 residues. V trimming: 0 bases; J trimming: 4 bases; junction bases outside the gene matches: 5. The CDR3 DNA reads as TGTGCCAGCAGCTTGGTGGCAGCGGGGGGATACAATGAGCAGTTCTTC. Encoded protein: CASSLVAAGGYNEQFF.

This chain joins TRBV7-2 and TRBJ2-7; D is possibly TRBD2 (6 bases). V lost 6 bases and J 6 bases, leaving 18 bases between the germline ends. CDR1 is SGHTA, CDR2 FQGNSA, per germline. The CDR3 contains 14 residues. The CDR3 DNA follows: TGTGCCAGCAGTTCAACCTCGGGGGTCGGCGAGCAGTACTTC. Amino acid sequence: CASSSTSGVGEQYF.

This chain joins TRBV7-9 and TRBJ2-2, with 13 bases lining up with TRBD2. After removal of 5 bases from V and 10 bases from J, the junction contained 4 bases not matched to a gene. Germline lookup yields CDR1 SEHNR and CDR2 FQNEAQ (reference sequence). There are 14 residues in the CDR3. The chain's CDR3 is CASSPGLAGKELFF. Written as DNA, the CDR3 is TGTGCCAGCAGCCCGGGACTAGCGGGGAAGGAGCTGTTTTTT. Full variable domain (missing parts from reference TRBV7-9 and TRBJ2-2): DTGVSQNPRHKITKRGQNVTFRCDPISEHNRLYWYRQTLGQGPEFLTYFQNEAQLEKSRLLSDRFSAERPKGSFSTLEIQRTEQGDSAMYLCASSPGLAGKELFFGEGSRLTVL.

This clone turned up a few times. For the CDR3, the DNA is TGTGCCAGCACCCTAGGACAGTCCTATGGCTACACCTTC. Protein product: CASTLGQSYGYTF. The chain couples TRBV6-1 to TRBJ1-2, with TRBD1 as a possible D gene (6 bases). The CDR3 spans 13 residues. V lost 7 bases and J lost 4, with 13 bases in between. Germline V CDR1 and CDR2: MNHNS, SASEGT.

The chain joins TRBV2 to TRBJ2-1; 7 positions match TRBD2. V was clipped by 6 bases and J by 0 bases; unmatched bases: 8. Looked up from germline, CDR1 is SNHLY and CDR2 is FYNNEI. The CDR3 is made up of 16 amino acids. DNA for the CDR3: TGTGCCAGCAGGAGCGGGGTCCACGGCTCCTACAATGAGCAGTTCTTC. The encoded protein is CASRSGVHGSYNEQFF.

J is TRBJ1-5 and V is TRBV7-2; maybe TRBD1 (5 bases). V was cut by 4 bases and J by 0 bases, with 13 bases left in between. The germline CDR1 and CDR2 sequences are SGHTA and FQGNSA. This CDR3 has 16 residues. Here the CDR3 DNA reads TGTGCCAGCAGCTCGGGCGGGACGGGTAGCAATCAGCCCCAGCATTTT. It specifies CASSSGGTGSNQPQHF.